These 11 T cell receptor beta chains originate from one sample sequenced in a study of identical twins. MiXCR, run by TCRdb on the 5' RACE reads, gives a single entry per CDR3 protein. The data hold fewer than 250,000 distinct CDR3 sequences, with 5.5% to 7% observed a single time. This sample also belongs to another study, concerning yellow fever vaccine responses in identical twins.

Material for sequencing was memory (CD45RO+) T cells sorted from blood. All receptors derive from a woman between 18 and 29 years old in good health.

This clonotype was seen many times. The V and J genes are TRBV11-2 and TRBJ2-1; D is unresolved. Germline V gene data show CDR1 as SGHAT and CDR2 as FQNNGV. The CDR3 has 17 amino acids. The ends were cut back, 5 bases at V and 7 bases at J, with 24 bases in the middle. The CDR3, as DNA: TGTGCCAGCAGCACAAGACTGGCGAGCGCCTTCATTAATGAGCAGTTCTTC. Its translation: CASSTRLASAFINEQFF.

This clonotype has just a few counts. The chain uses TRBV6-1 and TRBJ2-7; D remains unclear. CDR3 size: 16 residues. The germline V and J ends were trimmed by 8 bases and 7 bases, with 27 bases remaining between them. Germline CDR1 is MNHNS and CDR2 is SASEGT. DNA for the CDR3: TGTGCCAGCGTCGGGTGGGATTTTAGAAAACAGAGGGAGCAGTACGTC. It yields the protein CASVGWDFRKQREQYV.

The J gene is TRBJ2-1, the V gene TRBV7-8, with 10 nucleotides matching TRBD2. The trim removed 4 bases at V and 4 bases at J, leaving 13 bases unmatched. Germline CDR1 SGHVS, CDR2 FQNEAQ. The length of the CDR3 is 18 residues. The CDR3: CASSSDQIAGGGYNEQFF. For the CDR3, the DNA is TGTGCCAGCAGCTCGGATCAAATAGCGGGAGGCGGATACAATGAGCAGTTCTTC.

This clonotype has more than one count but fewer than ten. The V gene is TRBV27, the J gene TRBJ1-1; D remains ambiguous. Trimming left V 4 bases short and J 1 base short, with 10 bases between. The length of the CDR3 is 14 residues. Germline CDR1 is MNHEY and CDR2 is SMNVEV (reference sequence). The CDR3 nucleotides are TGTGCCAGCAGTTACCTAGGTGCGAACACTGAAGCTTTCTTT. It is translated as CASSYLGANTEAFF.

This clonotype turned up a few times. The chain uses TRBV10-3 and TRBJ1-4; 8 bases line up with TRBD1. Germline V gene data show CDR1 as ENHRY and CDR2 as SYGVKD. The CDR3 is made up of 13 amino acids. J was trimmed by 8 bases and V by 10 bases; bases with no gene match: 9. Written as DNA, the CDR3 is TGTGCCACCGTGGACAGGGTGGGGGAAAAACTGTTTTTT. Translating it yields CATVDRVGEKLFF.

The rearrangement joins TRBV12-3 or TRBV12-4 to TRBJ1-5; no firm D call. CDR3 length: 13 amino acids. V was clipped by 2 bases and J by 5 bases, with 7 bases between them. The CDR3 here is CASSLSEDQPQHF. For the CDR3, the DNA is TGTGCCAGCAGTTTAAGTGAAGATCAGCCCCAGCATTTT.

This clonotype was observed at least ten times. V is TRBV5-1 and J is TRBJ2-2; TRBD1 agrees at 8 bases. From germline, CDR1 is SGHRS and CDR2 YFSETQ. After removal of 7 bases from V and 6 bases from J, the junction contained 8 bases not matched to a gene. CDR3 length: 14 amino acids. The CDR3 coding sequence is TGCGCCAGCGGCCAAGAACAGGGGGCCGGGGAGCTGTTTTTT. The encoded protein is CASGQEQGAGELFF. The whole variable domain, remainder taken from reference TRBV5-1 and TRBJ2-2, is KAGVTQTPRYLIKTRGQQVTLSCSPISGHRSVSWYQQTPGQGLQFLFEYFSETQRNKGNFPGRFSGRQFSNSRSEMNVSTLELGDSALYLCASGQEQGAGELFFGEGSRLTVL.

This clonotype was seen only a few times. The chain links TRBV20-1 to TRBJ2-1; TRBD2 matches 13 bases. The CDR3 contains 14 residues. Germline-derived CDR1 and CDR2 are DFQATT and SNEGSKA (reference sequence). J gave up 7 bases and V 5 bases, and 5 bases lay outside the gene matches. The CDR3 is CSARPGLAGNEQFF. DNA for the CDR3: TGCAGTGCTCGGCCGGGACTAGCGGGGAATGAGCAGTTCTTC.

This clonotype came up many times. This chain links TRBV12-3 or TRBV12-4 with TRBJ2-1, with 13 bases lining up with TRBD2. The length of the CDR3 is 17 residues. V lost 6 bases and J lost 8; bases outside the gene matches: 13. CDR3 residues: CASRIGPTSGGPHEQFF. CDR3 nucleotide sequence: TGTGCCAGCAGAATAGGGCCGACTAGCGGGGGGCCCCATGAGCAGTTCTTC.

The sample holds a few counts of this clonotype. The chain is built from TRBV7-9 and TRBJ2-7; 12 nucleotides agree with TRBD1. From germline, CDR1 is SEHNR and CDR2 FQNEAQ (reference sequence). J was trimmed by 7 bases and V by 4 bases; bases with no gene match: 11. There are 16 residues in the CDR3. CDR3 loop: CASSSPPGQGAGEQYF. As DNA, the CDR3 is TGTGCCAGCAGCTCGCCTCCGGGACAGGGGGCTGGGGAGCAGTACTTC.

This CDR3 reads CSVRQGLNIQYF. The CDR3 DNA reads as TGCAGCGTGAGACAGGGGCTTAACATTCAGTACTTC. The V call is TRBV29-1, the J call TRBJ2-4, with 8 bases lining up with TRBD1. V dropped 6 bases and J dropped 7; count of bases not matched to a gene: 5. The CDR3 contains 12 residues. Germline assignment: CDR1 SQVTM and CDR2 ANQGSEA.